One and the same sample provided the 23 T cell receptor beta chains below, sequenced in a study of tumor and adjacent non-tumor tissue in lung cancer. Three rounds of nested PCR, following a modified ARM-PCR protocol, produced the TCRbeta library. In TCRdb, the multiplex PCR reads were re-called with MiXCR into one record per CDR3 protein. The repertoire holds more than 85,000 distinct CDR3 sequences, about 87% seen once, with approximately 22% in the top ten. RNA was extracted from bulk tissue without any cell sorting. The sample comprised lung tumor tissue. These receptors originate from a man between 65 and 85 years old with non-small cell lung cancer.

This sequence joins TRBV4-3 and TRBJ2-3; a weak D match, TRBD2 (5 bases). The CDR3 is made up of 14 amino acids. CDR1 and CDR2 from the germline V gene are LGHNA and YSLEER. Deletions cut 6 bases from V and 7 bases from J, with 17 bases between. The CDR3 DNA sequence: TGCGCCAGCAGTCAAATTAGTTCCGGGAATACGCAGTATTTT. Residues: CASSQISSGNTQYF.

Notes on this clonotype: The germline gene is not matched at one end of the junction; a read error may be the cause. As DNA, the CDR3 is TGTGACAGCAGCTTCGACCAAGGAGCGGGGAATTCACCCCTCCACTTT. Protein sequence: CDSSFDQGAGNSPLHF. This rearrangement joins TRBV11-2 to TRBJ1-6; D ambiguous. The CDR3 is made up of 16 amino acids. Germline-derived CDR1 and CDR2 are SGHAT and FQNNGV.

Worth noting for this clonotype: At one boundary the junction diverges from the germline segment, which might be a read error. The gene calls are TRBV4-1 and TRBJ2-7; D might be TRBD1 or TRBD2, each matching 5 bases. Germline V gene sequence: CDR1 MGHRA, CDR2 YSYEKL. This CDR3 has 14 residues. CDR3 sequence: CAISMGPRSYEQYF. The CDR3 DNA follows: TGCGCCATCAGCATGGGACCGCGCTCCTACGAGCAGTACTTC.

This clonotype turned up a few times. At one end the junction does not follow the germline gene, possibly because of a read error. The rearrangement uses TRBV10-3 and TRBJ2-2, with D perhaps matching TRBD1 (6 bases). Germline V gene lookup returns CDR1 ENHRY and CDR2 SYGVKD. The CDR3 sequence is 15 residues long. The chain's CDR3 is CAISGVDRDTRELFF. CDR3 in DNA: TGTGCCATCAGTGGGGTCGATAGGGACACCAGGGAGCTGTTTTTT.

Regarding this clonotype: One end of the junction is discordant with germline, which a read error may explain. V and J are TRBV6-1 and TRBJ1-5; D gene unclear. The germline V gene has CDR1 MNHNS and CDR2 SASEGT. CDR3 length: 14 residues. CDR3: CACSVDGSNQPQHF. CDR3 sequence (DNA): TGTGCCTGCAGTGTGGACGGGAGCAATCAGCCCCAGCATTTT.

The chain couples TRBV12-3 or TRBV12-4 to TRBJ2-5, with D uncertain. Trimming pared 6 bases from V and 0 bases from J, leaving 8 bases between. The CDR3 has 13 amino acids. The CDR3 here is CASRTADQETQYF. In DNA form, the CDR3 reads TGTGCCAGCAGAACGGCGGACCAAGAGACCCAGTACTTC.

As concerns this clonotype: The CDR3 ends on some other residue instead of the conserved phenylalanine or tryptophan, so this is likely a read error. CDR3 protein: CASSLPETGNTQAFS. The CDR3 bases are TGTGCCAGCAGCTTACCCGAGACAGGGAACACTCAAGCTTTCTCC. The rearrangement uses TRBV11-2 and TRBJ1-1; 7 bases map to TRBD1. Germline values: CDR1 SGHAT, CDR2 FQNNGV. The CDR3 is 15 residues long.

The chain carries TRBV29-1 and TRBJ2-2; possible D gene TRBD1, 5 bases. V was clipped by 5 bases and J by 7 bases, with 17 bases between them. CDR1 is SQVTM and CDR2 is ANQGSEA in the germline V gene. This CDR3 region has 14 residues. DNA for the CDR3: TGCAGCGTTACCGGGTCAGGGAATCTCGGGGAGCTGTTTTTT. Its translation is CSVTGSGNLGELFF.

CDR3 DNA: TGTGCCAGCAGCTCGATAAGGAGGACTAGCGGAACCTACGAGCAGTACTTC. It encodes CASSSIRRTSGTYEQYF. This sequence joins TRBV5-5 and TRBJ2-7, with TRBD2 matching 10 bases. This CDR3 is built from 17 residues. Trimming took 3 bases from V and 2 from J; bases not matched to a gene: 11. The germline V gene has CDR1 SGHKS and CDR2 YYEKEE (reference sequence).

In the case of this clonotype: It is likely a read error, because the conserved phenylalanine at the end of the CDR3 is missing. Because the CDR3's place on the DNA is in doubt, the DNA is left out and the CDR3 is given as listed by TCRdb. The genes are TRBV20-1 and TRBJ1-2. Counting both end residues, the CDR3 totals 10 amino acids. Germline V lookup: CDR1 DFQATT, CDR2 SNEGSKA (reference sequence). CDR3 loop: CSTKGGGYTY.

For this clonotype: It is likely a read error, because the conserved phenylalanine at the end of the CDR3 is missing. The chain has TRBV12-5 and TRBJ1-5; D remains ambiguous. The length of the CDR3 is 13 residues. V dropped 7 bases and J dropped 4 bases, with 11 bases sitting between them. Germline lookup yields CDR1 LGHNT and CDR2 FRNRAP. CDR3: CASAPVRNQPQHY. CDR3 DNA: TGTGCTAGTGCCCCGGTAAGGAATCAGCCCCAGCATTAT.

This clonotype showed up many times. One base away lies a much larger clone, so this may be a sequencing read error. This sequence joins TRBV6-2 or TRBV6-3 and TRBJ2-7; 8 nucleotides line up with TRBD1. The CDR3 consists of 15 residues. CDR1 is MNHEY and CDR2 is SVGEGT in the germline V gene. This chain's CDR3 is CASRRTTGAAYEQCF. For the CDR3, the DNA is TGTGCCAGCAGGAGAACGACAGGGGCGGCCTACGAGCAGTGCTTC.

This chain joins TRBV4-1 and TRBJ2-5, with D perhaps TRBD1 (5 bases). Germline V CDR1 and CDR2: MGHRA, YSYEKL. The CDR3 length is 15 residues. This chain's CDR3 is CVNSQVLTVEETQYF. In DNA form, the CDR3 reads TGCGTCAACAGCCAAGTATTGACAGTTGAAGAGACCCAGTACTTC.

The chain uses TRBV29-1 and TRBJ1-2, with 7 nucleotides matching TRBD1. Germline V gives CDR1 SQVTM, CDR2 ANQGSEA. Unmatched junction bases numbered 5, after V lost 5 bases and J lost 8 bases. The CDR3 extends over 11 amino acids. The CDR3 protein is CSVYRGGGYTF. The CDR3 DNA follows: TGCAGCGTTTACAGGGGTGGAGGCTACACCTTC.

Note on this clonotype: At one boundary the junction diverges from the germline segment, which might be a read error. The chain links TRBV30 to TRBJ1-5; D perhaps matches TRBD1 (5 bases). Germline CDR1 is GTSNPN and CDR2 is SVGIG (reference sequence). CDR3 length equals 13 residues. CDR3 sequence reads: CVWRVGDDQPQHF. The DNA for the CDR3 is TGTGTCTGGAGGGTAGGGGACGATCAGCCCCAGCATTTT.

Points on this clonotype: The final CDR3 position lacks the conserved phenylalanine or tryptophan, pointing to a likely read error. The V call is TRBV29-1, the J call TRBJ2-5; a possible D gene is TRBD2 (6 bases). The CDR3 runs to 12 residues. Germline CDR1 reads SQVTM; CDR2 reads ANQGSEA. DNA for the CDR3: TGCGGCGGGGAACGAGGAGGGGAGACCCAGTACCTC. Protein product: CGGERGGETQYL.

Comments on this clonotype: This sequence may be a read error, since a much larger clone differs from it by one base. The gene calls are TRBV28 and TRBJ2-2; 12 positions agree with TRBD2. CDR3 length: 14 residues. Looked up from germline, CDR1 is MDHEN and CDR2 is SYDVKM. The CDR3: CDSSPSGRVGELFF. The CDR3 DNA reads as TGTGACAGCAGTCCTAGCGGGAGGGTCGGGGAGCTGTTTTTT.

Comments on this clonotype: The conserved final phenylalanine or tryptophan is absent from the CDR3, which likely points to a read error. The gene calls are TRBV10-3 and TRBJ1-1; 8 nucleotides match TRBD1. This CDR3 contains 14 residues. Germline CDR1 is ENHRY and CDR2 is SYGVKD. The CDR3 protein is CVISKTGARAEAFY. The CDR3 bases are TGTGTCATCAGTAAGACAGGGGCAAGGGCTGAAGCTTTCTAT.

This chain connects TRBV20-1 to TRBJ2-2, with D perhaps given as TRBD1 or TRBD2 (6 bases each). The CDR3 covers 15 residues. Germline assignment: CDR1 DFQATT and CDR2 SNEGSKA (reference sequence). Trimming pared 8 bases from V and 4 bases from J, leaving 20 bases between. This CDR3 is CSTPRGGRVTGELFF. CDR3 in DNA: TGCAGTACTCCCCGTGGGGGGCGGGTCACCGGGGAGCTGTTTTTT.

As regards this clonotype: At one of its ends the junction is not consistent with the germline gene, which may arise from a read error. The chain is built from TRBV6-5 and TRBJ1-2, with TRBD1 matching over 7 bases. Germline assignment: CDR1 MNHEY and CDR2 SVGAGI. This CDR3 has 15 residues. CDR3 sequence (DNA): TGTGTCAGCAGCTACTCGGACCAGGGGGTCTATGACTACACTTTC. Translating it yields CVSSYSDQGVYDYTF.

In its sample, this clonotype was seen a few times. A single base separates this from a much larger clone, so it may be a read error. This CDR3 is CAWTGVRTEQYF. The CDR3 DNA follows: TGTGCCTGGACAGGGGTTCGTACCGAGCAGTACTTC. The J gene is TRBJ2-7, the V gene TRBV30; tentative D call: TRBD1 (6 bases). V gave up 4 bases and J gave up 6 bases, with 13 bases separating them. CDR1 GTSNPN and CDR2 SVGIG come from the germline V gene (reference sequence). The CDR3 extends over 12 amino acids.

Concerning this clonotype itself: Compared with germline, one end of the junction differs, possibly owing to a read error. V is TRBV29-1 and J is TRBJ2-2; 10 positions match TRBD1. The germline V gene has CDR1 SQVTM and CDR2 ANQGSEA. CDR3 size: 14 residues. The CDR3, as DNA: TGCAGCGTTGGACAGGGGGCAAACGCCGGTGAGCTGTTTTTT. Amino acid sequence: CSVGQGANAGELFF.

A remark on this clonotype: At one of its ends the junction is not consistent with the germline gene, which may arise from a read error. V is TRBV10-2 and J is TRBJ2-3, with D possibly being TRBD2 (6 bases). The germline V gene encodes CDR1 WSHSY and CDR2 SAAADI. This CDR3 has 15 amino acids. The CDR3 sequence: CANSESGGNIDTQYF. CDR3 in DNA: TGCGCCAACAGTGAGAGCGGCGGGAACATAGATACGCAGTATTTT.